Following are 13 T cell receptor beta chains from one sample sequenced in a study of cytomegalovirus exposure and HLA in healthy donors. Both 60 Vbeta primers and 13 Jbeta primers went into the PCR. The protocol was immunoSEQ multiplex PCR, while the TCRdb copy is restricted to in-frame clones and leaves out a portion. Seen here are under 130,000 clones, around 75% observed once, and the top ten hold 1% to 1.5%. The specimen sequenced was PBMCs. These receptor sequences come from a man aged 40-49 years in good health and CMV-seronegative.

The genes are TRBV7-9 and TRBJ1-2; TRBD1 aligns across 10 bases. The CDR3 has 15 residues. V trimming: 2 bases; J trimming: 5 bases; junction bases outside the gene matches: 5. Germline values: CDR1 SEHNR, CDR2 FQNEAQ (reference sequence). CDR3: CASSLLTGGPYGYTF. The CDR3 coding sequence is TGTGCCAGCAGCTTATTGACAGGGGGCCCATATGGCTACACCTTC.

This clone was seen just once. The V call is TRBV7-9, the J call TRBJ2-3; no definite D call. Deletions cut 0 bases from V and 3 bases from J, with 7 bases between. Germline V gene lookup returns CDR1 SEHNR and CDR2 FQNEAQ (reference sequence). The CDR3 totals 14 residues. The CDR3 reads CASSLASVTDTQYF. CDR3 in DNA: TGTGCCAGCAGCTTAGCCTCAGTAACAGATACGCAGTATTTT.

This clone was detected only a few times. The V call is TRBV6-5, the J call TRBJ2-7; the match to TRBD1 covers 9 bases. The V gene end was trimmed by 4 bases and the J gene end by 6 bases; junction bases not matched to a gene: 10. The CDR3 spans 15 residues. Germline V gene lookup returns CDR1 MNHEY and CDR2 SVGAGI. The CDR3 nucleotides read TGTGCCAGCAGTTTGTCCGGGACAGGGCTATTCGAGCAGTACTTC. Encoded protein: CASSLSGTGLFEQYF.

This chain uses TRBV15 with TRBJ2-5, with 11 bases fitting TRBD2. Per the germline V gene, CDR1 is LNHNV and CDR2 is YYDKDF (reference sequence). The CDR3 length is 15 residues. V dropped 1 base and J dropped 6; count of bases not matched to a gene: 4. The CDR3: CATSRGLAGSQTQYF. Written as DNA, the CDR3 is TGTGCCACCAGCAGAGGACTAGCGGGAAGCCAGACCCAGTACTTC.

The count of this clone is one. The CDR3 loop is CASRGEEYQPQHF. CDR3 nucleotide sequence: TGTGCCAGCAGGGGGGAGGAGTATCAGCCCCAGCATTTT. This chain connects TRBV6-6 to TRBJ1-5; D is possibly TRBD1 (5 bases). The CDR3 totals 13 residues. The germline V and J ends were trimmed by 6 bases and 5 bases, with 11 bases remaining between them. CDR1 is MNHNY, CDR2 SVGAGI, per germline (reference sequence).

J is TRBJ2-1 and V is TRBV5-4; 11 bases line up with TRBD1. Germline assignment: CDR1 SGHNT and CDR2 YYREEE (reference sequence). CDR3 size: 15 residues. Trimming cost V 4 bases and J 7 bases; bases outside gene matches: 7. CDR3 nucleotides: TGTGCCAGCAGCCGCGGACAGGGGGCAGAGAATGAGCAGTTCTTC. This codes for CASSRGQGAENEQFF.

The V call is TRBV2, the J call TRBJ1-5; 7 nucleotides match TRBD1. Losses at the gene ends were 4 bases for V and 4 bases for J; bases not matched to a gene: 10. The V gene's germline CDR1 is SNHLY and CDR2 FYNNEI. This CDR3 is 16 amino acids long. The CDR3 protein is CASSANRGSGNQPQHF. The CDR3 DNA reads TGTGCCAGCAGTGCAAACAGGGGAAGTGGAAATCAGCCCCAGCATTTT. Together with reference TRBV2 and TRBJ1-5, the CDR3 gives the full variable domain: EPEVTQTPSHQVTQMGQEVILRCVPISNHLYFYWYRQILGQKVEFLVSFYNNEISEKSEIFDDQFSVERPDGSNFTLKIRSTKLEDSAMYFCASSANRGSGNQPQHFGDGTRLSIL.

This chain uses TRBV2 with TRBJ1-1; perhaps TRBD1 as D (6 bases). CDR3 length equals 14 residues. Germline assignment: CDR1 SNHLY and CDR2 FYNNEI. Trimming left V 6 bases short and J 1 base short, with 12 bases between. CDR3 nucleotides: TGTGCCAGCAGGTTCAGGGGCCCGAACACTGAAGCTTTCTTT. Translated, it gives CASRFRGPNTEAFF.

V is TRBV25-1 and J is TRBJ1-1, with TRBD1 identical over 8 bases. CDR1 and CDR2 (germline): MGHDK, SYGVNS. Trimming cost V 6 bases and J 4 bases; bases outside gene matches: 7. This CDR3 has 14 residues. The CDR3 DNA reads TGTGCCAGCAGCCCAGGGGGCCGCGGCACTGAAGCTTTCTTT. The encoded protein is CASSPGGRGTEAFF.

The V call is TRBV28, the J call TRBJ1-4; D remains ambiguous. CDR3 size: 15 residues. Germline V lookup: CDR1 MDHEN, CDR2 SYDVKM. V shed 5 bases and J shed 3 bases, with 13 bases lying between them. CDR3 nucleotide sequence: TGTGCCAGCAGTGACCCGGGTTTGCCTAATGAAAAACTGTTTTTT. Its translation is CASSDPGLPNEKLFF.

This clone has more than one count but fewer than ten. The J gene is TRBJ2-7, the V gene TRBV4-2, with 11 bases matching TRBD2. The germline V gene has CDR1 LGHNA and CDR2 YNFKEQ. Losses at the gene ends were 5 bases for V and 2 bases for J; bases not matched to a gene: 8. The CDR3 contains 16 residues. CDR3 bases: TGTGCCAGCAGCGCCTCGACTAGCGGGACTACCTACGAGCAGTACTTC. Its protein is CASSASTSGTTYEQYF.

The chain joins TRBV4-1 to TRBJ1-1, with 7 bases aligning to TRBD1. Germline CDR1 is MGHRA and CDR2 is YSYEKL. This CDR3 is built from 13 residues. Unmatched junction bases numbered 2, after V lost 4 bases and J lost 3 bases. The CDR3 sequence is CASSPTGYTEAFF. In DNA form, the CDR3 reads TGCGCCAGCAGCCCGACAGGGTACACTGAAGCTTTCTTT.

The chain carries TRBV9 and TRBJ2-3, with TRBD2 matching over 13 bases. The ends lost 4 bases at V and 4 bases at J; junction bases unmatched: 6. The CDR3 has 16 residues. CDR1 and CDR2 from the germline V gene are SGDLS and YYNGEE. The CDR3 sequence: CASSSTSGGVADTQYF. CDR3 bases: TGTGCCAGCAGCTCCACTAGCGGGGGGGTAGCAGATACGCAGTATTTT.